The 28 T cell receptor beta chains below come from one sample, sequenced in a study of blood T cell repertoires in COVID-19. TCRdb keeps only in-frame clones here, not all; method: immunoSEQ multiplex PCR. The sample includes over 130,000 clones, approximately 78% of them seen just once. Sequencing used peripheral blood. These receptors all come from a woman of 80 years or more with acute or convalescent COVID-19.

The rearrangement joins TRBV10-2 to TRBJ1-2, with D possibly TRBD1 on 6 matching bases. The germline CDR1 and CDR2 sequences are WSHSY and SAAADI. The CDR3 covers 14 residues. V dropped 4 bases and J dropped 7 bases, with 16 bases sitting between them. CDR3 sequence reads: CASSATGFPIGYTF. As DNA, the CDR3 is TGCGCCAGCAGTGCCACAGGGTTCCCCATTGGCTACACCTTC.

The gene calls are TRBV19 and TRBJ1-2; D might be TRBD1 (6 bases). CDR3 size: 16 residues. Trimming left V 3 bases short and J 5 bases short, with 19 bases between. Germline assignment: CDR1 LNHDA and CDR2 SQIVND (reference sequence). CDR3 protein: CASSMVLRTVEYGYTF. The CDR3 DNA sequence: TGTGCCAGTAGTATGGTGTTGCGGACAGTAGAGTATGGCTACACCTTC. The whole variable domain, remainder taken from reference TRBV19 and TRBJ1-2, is DGGITQSPKYLFRKEGQNVTLSCEQNLNHDAMYWYRQDPGQGLRLIYYSQIVNDFQKGDIAEGYSVSREKKESFPLTVTSAQKNPTAFYLCASSMVLRTVEYGYTFGSGTRLTVV.

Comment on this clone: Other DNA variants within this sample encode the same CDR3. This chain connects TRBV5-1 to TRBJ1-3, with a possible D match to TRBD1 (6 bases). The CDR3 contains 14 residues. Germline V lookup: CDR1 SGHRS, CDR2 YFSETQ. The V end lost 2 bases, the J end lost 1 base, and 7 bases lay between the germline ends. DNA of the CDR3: TGCGCCAGCAGCTTAGGGGGTTCTGGAAACACCATATATTTT. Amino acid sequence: CASSLGGSGNTIYF.

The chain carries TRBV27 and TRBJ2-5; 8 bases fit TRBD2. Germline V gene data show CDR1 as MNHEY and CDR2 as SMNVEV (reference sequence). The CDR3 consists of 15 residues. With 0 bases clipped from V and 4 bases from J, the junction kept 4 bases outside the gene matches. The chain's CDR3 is CASSLSAGGLETQYF. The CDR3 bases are TGTGCCAGCAGTTTATCGGCGGGGGGCCTAGAGACCCAGTACTTC.

CDR3: CASSKEETDYEQYF. Written as DNA, the CDR3 is TGTGCCAGCAGCAAAGAGGAGACAGACTACGAGCAGTACTTC. The gene calls are TRBV21-1 and TRBJ2-7; no DNA check was done on the table's D call, TRBD1. TRBV21-1 is classified as a pseudogene. The CDR3 spans 14 residues.

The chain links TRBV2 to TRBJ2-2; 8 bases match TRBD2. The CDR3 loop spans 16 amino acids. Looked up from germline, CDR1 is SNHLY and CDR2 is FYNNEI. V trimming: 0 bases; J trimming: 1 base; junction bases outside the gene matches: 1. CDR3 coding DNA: TGTGCCAGCAGTGAAGCCAGCGGGAGGAACACCGGGGAGCTGTTTTTT. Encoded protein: CASSEASGRNTGELFF.

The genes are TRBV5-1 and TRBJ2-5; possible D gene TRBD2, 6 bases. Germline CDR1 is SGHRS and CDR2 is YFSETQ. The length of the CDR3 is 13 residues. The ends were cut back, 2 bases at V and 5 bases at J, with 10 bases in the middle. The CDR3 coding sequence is TGCGCCAGCAGCTTTAAAGGGACTGAGACCCAGTACTTC. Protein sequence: CASSFKGTETQYF. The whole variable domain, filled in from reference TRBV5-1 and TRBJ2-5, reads KAGVTQTPRYLIKTRGQQVTLSCSPISGHRSVSWYQQTPGQGLQFLFEYFSETQRNKGNFPGRFSGRQFSNSRSEMNVSTLELGDSALYLCASSFKGTETQYFGPGTRLLVL.

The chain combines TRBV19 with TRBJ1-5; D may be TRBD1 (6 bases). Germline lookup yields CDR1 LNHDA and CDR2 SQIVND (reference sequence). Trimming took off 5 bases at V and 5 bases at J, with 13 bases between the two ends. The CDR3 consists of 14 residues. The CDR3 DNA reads TGTGCCAGTAGTGCGCTCCAGGGGCATCAGCCCCAGCATTTT. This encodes CASSALQGHQPQHF.

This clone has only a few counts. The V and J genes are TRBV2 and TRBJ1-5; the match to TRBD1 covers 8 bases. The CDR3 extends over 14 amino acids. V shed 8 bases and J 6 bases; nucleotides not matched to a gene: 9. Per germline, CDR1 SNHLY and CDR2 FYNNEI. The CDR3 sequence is CASGTGWMSQPQHF. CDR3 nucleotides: TGTGCCAGCGGGACAGGTTGGATGAGTCAGCCCCAGCATTTT.

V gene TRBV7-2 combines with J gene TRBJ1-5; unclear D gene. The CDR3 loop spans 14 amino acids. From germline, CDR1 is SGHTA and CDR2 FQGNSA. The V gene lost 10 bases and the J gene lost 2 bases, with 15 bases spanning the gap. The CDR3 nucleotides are TGTGCCACCCAGCTTAATACAGGCAATCAGCCCCAGCATTTT. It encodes CATQLNTGNQPQHF. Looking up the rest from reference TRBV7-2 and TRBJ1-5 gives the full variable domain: GAGVSQSPSNKVTEKGKDVELRCDPISGHTALYWYRQSLGQGLEFLIYFQGNSAPDKSGLPSDRFSAERTGGSVSTLTIQRTQQEDSAVYLCATQLNTGNQPQHFGDGTRLSIL.

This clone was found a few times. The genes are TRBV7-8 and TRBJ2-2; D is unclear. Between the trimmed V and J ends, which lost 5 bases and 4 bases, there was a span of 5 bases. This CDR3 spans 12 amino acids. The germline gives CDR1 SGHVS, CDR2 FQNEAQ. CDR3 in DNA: TGTGCCAGCAGCACGGGCACCGGGGAGCTGTTTTTT. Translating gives CASSTGTGELFF.

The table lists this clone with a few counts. In nucleotides, the CDR3 is TGTGCCAGCAGTTTCCAGGGTTCGAGCACAGATACGCAGTATTTT. Protein product: CASSFQGSSTDTQYF. The rearrangement joins TRBV6-5 to TRBJ2-3, with D possibly being TRBD1 (5 bases). The germline gives CDR1 MNHEY, CDR2 SVGAGI. The CDR3 is 15 amino acids. V was pared by 4 bases and J by 0 bases, with 11 bases between.

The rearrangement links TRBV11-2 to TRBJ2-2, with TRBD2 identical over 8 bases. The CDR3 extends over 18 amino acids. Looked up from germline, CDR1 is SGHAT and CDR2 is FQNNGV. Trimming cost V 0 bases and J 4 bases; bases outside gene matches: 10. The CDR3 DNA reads TGTGCCAGCAGCTTAGAAGTTTATCGGGGGGGCCGCACCGGGGAGCTGTTTTTT. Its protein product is CASSLEVYRGGRTGELFF.

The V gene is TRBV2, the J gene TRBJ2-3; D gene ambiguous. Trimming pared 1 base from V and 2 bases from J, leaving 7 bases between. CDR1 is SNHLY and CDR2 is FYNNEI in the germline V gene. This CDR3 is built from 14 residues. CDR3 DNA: TGTGCCAGCAGTGAAGTAGCTCTCACAGATACGCAGTATTTT. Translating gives CASSEVALTDTQYF. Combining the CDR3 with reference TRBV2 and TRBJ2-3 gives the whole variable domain EPEVTQTPSHQVTQMGQEVILRCVPISNHLYFYWYRQILGQKVEFLVSFYNNEISEKSEIFDDQFSVERPDGSNFTLKIRSTKLEDSAMYFCASSEVALTDTQYFGPGTRLTVL.

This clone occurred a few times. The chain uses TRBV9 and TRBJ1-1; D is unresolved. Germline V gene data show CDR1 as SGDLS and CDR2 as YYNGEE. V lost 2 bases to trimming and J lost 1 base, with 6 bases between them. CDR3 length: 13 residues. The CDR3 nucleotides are TGTGCCAGCAGCGTTACACCGAACACTGAAGCTTTCTTT. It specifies CASSVTPNTEAFF.

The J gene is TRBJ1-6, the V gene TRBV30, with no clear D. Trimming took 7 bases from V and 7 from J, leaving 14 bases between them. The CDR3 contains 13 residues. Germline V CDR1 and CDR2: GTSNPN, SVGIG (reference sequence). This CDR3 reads CASRPSGNSPLHF. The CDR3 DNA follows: TGTGCCTCGCGGCCTTCGGGAAATTCACCCCTCCACTTT. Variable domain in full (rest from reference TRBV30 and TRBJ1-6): SQTIHQWPATLVQPVGSPLSLECTVEGTSNPNLYWYRQAAGRGLQLLFYSVGIGQISSEVPQNLSASRPQDRQFILSSKKLLLSDSGFYLCASRPSGNSPLHFGNGTRLTVT.

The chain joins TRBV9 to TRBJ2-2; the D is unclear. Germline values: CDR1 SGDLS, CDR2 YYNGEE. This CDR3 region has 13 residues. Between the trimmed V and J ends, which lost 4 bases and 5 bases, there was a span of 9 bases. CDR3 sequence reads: CASSPLLTGELFF. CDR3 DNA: TGTGCCAGCAGCCCCCTTCTGACCGGGGAGCTGTTTTTT.

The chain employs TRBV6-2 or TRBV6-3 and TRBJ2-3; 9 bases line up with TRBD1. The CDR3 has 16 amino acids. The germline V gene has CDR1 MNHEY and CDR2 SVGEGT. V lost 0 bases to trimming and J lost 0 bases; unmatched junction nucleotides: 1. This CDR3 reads CASSYSGQGSTDTQYF. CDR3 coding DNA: TGTGCCAGCAGTTACTCGGGACAGGGCAGCACAGATACGCAGTATTTT.

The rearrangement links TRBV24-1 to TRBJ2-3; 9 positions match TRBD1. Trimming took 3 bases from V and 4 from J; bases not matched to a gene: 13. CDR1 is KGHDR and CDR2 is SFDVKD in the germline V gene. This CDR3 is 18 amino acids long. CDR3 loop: CATSDPTPGQGKSDTQYF. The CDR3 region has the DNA TGTGCCACCAGTGATCCCACCCCGGGACAGGGTAAATCAGATACGCAGTATTTT.

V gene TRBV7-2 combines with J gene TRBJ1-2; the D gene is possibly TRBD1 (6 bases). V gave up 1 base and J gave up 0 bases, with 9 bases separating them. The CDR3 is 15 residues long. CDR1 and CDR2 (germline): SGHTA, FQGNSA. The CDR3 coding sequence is TGTGCCAGCAGCTTAGTAACAGGGCCTAACTATGGCTACACCTTC. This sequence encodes CASSLVTGPNYGYTF.

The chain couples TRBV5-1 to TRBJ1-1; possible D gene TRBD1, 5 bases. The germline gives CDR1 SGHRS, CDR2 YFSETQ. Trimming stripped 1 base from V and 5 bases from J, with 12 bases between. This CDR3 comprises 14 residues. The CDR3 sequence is CASSLYRDSTEAFF. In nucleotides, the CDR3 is TGCGCCAGCAGCTTGTACCGGGACTCTACTGAAGCTTTCTTT.

CDR3 sequence: CASSLLTGPVTDTQYF. The CDR3, as DNA: TGTGCCAGCAGCTTACTAACAGGGCCTGTCACAGATACGCAGTATTTT. The chain combines TRBV7-8 with TRBJ2-3; tentative D call: TRBD1 (6 bases). Germline V gene sequence: CDR1 SGHVS, CDR2 FQNEAQ. Trimming left V 2 bases short and J 2 bases short, with 14 bases between. The CDR3 is made up of 16 amino acids. Together with reference TRBV7-8 and TRBJ2-3, the CDR3 gives the full variable domain: GAGVSQSPRYKVAKRGQDVALRCDPISGHVSLFWYQQALGQGPEFLTYFQNEAQLDKSGLPSDRFFAERPEGSVSTLKIQRTQQEDSAVYLCASSLLTGPVTDTQYFGPGTRLTVL.

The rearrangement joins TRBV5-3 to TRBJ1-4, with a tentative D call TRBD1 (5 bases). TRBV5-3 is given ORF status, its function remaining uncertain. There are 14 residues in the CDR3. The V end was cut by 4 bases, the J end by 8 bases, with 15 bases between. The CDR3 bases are TGTGCCAGAAGCCCCGGATTGTACAGGGAAAAACTGTTTTTT. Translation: CARSPGLYREKLFF.

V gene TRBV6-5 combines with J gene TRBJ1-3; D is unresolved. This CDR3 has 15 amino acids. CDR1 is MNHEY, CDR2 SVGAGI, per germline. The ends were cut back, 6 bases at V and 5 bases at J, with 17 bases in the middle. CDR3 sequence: CASRDLGGLRNTIYF. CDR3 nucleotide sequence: TGTGCCAGCAGGGACTTAGGAGGATTAAGAAACACCATATATTTT.

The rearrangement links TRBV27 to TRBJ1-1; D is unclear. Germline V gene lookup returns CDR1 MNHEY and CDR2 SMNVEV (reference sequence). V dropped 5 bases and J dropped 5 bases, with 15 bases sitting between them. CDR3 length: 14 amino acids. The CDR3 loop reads CASSVAGRATEAFF. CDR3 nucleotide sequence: TGTGCCAGCAGTGTAGCCGGGAGGGCAACTGAAGCTTTCTTT.

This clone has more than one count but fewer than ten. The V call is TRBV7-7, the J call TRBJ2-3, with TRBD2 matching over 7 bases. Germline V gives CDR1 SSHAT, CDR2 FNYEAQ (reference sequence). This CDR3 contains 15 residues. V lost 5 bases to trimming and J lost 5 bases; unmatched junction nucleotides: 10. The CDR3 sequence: CASSPTPTSLDTQYF. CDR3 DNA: TGTGCCAGCAGCCCTACACCGACTAGCCTAGATACGCAGTATTTT.

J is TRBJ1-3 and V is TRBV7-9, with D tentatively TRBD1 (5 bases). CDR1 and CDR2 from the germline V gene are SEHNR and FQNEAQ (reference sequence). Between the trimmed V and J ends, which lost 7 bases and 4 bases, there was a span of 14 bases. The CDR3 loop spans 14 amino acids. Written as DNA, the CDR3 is TGTGCCAGCACCCAAGCGGGGCAGGGAAACACCATATATTTT. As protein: CASTQAGQGNTIYF. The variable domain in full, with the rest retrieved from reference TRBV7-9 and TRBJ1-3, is DTGVSQNPRHKITKRGQNVTFRCDPISEHNRLYWYRQTLGQGPEFLTYFQNEAQLEKSRLLSDRFSAERPKGSFSTLEIQRTEQGDSAMYLCASTQAGQGNTIYFGEGSWLTVV.

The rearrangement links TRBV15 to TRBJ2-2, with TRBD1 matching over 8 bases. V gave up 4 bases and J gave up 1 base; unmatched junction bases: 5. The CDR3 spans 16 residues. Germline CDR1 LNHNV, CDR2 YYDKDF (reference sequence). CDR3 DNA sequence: TGTGCCACCAGCATGGACAGGGTAATGAACACCGGGGAGCTGTTTTTT. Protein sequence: CATSMDRVMNTGELFF.